The 10 T cell receptor beta chains reported below all come from one sample, sequenced in a study of long-term antiretroviral therapy in people with HIV. The libraries were made with immunoSEQ v3.0 at survey level. Only in-frame clones appear in the TCRdb table, and some are missing; sequencing was by immunoSEQ multiplex PCR. Seen here are approximately 6,700 clones, approximately 74% observed once, and the top ten hold around 8%. Here the sequenced sample was unsorted PBMCs, taken 0.1 years before starting antiretroviral therapy. All receptors derive from a man younger than 30 with HIV.

The chain couples TRBV6-1 to TRBJ2-3; no definite D call. V was trimmed by 5 bases and J by 2 bases, leaving 11 bases between them. Germline loops: CDR1 MNHNS, CDR2 SASEGT. This CDR3 contains 14 residues. The CDR3 reads CASSSQINTDTQYF. The CDR3, as DNA: TGTGCCAGCAGTTCCCAGATCAACACAGATACGCAGTATTTT.

The sample holds one count of this clone. The rearrangement joins TRBV27 to TRBJ1-2; 9 positions agree with TRBD1. In germline, CDR1 is MNHEY, CDR2 SMNVEV (reference sequence). J gave up 4 bases and V 7 bases, and 7 bases lay outside the gene matches. This CDR3 is 14 amino acids long. In nucleotides, the CDR3 is TGTGCCAGCACCCCCGGGACAGGGCCCTATGGCTACACCTTC. Its protein product is CASTPGTGPYGYTF.

The chain's CDR3 is CASSYQGGISGANVLTF. Here the CDR3 DNA reads TGTGCCAGCAGTTACCAGGGGGGAATCTCTGGGGCCAACGTCCTGACTTTC. The V gene is TRBV2, the J gene TRBJ2-6; D perhaps matches TRBD1 (7 bases). V lost 5 bases, J lost 0 bases, and 14 bases lay in between. CDR3 length equals 17 residues. Germline V gene lookup returns CDR1 SNHLY and CDR2 FYNNEI.

The chain is built from TRBV5-6 and TRBJ2-3; the D is unclear. The CDR3 contains 13 residues. The V gene lost 4 bases and the J gene lost 0 bases, with 6 bases spanning the gap. Germline V lookup: CDR1 SGHDT, CDR2 YYEEEE. CDR3: CASSGISTDTQYF. The CDR3, as DNA: TGTGCCAGCAGCGGGATTAGCACAGATACGCAGTATTTT. Looking up the rest from reference TRBV5-6 and TRBJ2-3 gives the full variable domain: DAGVTQSPTHLIKTRGQQVTLRCSPKSGHDTVSWYQQALGQGPQFIFQYYEEEERQRGNFPDRFSGHQFPNYSSELNVNALLLGDSALYLCASSGISTDTQYFGPGTRLTVL.

V usage is TRBV29-1 and J usage is TRBJ2-2, with D perhaps matching TRBD2 (7 bases). The CDR3 extends over 14 amino acids. The V and J ends lost 7 bases and 2 bases respectively, with 14 bases between them. In germline, CDR1 is SQVTM, CDR2 ANQGSEA. The CDR3 DNA follows: TGCAGCGCATCCCGGGGGGCCAACACCGGGGAGCTGTTTTTT. Its protein is CSASRGANTGELFF.

By its share, this clone is large. V and J are TRBV7-9 and TRBJ2-2; TRBD2 is a possible D gene (5 bases). The CDR3 sequence is 15 residues long. CDR1 is SEHNR and CDR2 is FQNEAQ in the germline V gene (reference sequence). Deletions cut 5 bases from V and 6 bases from J, with 16 bases between. As DNA, the CDR3 is TGTGCCAGCAGCCCGCGGACTCCCCCGGCCGGGGAGCTGTTTTTT. This encodes CASSPRTPPAGELFF.

In its sample, this clone was seen once. The V and J genes are TRBV11-2 and TRBJ2-3, with a weak D call TRBD2 (7 bases). Germline V CDR1 and CDR2: SGHAT, FQNNGV. The CDR3 sequence is 15 residues long. The ends were cut back, 1 base at V and 4 bases at J, with 12 bases in the middle. The CDR3 DNA sequence: TGTGCCAGCAGCTTAGTTGGCGGGGGCCCAGATACGCAGTATTTT. Translated, it gives CASSLVGGGPDTQYF.

This rearrangement joins TRBV15 to TRBJ2-4; 12 bases are a match to TRBD2. Per the germline V gene, CDR1 is LNHNV and CDR2 is YYDKDF (reference sequence). CDR3 length: 15 amino acids. V lost 1 base and J lost 5; bases outside the gene matches: 0. As DNA, the CDR3 is TGTGCCACCAGCAGAGGGACTAGCGGGGAAAACATTCAGTACTTC. This codes for CATSRGTSGENIQYF. Drawing the rest from reference TRBV15 and TRBJ2-4, the complete variable domain is DAMVIQNPRYQVTQFGKPVTLSCSQTLNHNVMYWYQQKSSQAPKLLFHYYDKDFNNEADTPDNFQSRRPNTSFCFLDIRSPGLGDTAMYLCATSRGTSGENIQYFGAGTRLSVL.

DNA of the CDR3: TGTGCCAGCAGTGAATCTAGGTCGGGCACCTTTTCTGGAAACACCATATATTTT. Protein: CASSESRSGTFSGNTIYF. The chain recombines TRBV6-1 with TRBJ1-3; no clear D gene. The V and J ends lost 2 bases and 1 base respectively, with 18 bases between them. The CDR3 is made up of 18 amino acids. Germline lookup yields CDR1 MNHNS and CDR2 SASEGT.

The chain links TRBV4-1 to TRBJ2-7; D call uncertain. The CDR3 spans 15 residues. CDR1 is MGHRA, CDR2 YSYEKL, per germline. CDR3 amino acids: CASSQDEQSSYGQYV. The CDR3 DNA sequence: TGCGCCAGCAGCCAAGACGAACAGAGCTCCTACGGGCAGTACGTC.